A single sample is the source of the 20 T cell receptor beta chains below, sequenced in a study of blood T cell repertoires in COVID-19. Repertoires were generated with immunoSEQ multiplex PCR, while TCRdb's copy carries only in-frame clones and drops some. The sample holds 150,000 to 200,000 clones, about 88% seen once. Material: peripheral blood. The receptors come from a man between 65 and 79 years old with active or convalescent COVID-19.

The chain links TRBV11-2 to TRBJ1-1, with a possible D match to TRBD1 (5 bases). V was clipped by 1 base and J by 0 bases, with 12 bases between them. The CDR3 is 16 residues long. Germline lookup yields CDR1 SGHAT and CDR2 FQNNGV. CDR3 in amino acids: CASSLAAGPMNTEAFF. The CDR3 DNA sequence: TGTGCCAGCAGCTTAGCAGCAGGGCCTATGAACACTGAAGCTTTCTTT.

The chain recombines TRBV6-2 or TRBV6-3 with TRBJ1-2, with no clear D. The length of the CDR3 is 14 residues. Per the germline V gene, CDR1 is MNHEY and CDR2 is SVGEGT. Deletions cut 4 bases from V and 3 bases from J, with 12 bases between. The CDR3: CASSSWEADYGYTF. CDR3 coding DNA: TGTGCCAGCAGTTCCTGGGAAGCGGACTATGGCTACACCTTC.

The rearrangement uses TRBV28 and TRBJ1-5, with 11 bases aligning to TRBD1. Looked up from germline, CDR1 is MDHEN and CDR2 is SYDVKM. The CDR3 contains 17 residues. V shed 5 bases and J 6 bases; nucleotides not matched to a gene: 12. CDR3 DNA: TGTGCCAGCAGTCGACTCGGGACAGGGGGACGTGTTCAGCCCCAGCATTTT. Translation gives CASSRLGTGGRVQPQHF.

The chain is built from TRBV28 and TRBJ2-7; D might be TRBD2 (6 bases). Germline V gives CDR1 MDHEN, CDR2 SYDVKM. The CDR3 is made up of 14 amino acids. The V end was cut by 5 bases, the J end by 3 bases, with 14 bases between. DNA for the CDR3: TGTGCCAGCAGTCCAGGCGGGACCATCTACGAGCAGTACTTC. This codes for CASSPGGTIYEQYF.

The gene calls are TRBV19 and TRBJ2-1; 13 nucleotides align to TRBD2. This CDR3 has 20 amino acids. Germline assignment: CDR1 LNHDA and CDR2 SQIVND (reference sequence). J was trimmed by 2 bases and V by 5 bases; bases with no gene match: 15. The CDR3 nucleotides are TGTGCCAGTAGTTCTCGGGGACTAGCGGGACTTATCGGTACCTACAATGAGCAGTTCTTC. Translated, it gives CASSSRGLAGLIGTYNEQFF. The variable domain in full, with the rest retrieved from reference TRBV19 and TRBJ2-1, is DGGITQSPKYLFRKEGQNVTLSCEQNLNHDAMYWYRQDPGQGLRLIYYSQIVNDFQKGDIAEGYSVSREKKESFPLTVTSAQKNPTAFYLCASSSRGLAGLIGTYNEQFFGPGTRLTVL.

This sequence joins TRBV9 and TRBJ2-1, with no clear D. The V gene's germline CDR1 is SGDLS and CDR2 YYNGEE. V lost 6 bases and J 8 bases, leaving 18 bases between the germline ends. CDR3 size: 14 residues. In nucleotides, the CDR3 is TGTGCCAGCAAAAAATGGCTAGGCGGCGATGAGCAGTTCTTC. Amino acid sequence: CASKKWLGGDEQFF.

This chain links TRBV28 with TRBJ1-4; 8 nucleotides align to TRBD1. This CDR3 region has 13 residues. Germline values: CDR1 MDHEN, CDR2 SYDVKM. V shed 10 bases, J shed 8 bases, and the junction held 9 bases outside the gene matches. The CDR3 reads CATARGRNEKLFF. CDR3 in DNA: TGTGCCACTGCCAGGGGGCGGAACGAAAAACTGTTTTTT. The variable domain in full, completed from reference TRBV28 and TRBJ1-4, reads DVKVTQSSRYLVKRTGEKVFLECVQDMDHENMFWYRQDPGLGLRLIYFSYDVKMKEKGDIPEGYSVSREKKERFSLILESASTNQTSMYLCATARGRNEKLFFGSGTQLSVL.

This clone came up once. CDR3 DNA sequence: TGCGCCAGCACCGAGACAGGGGTCACAGATACGCAGTATTTT. It is translated as CASTETGVTDTQYF. The chain joins TRBV4-1 to TRBJ2-3; the match to TRBD1 covers 8 bases. Germline CDR1 reads MGHRA; CDR2 reads YSYEKL. After removal of 7 bases from V and 2 bases from J, the junction contained 5 bases not matched to a gene. The CDR3 extends over 14 amino acids.

V usage is TRBV6-5 and J usage is TRBJ1-5, with D perhaps TRBD1 (5 bases). Deletions cut 4 bases from V and 8 bases from J, with 18 bases between. There are 15 residues in the CDR3. Germline CDR1 and CDR2: MNHEY and SVGAGI. The CDR3 loop is CASSSGRTSGEPQHF. For the CDR3, the DNA is TGTGCCAGCAGTTCCGGCAGGACATCTGGAGAGCCCCAGCATTTT.

The chain is built from TRBV29-1 and TRBJ1-2; TRBD1 aligns across 9 bases. Per germline, CDR1 SQVTM and CDR2 ANQGSEA. The V and J ends lost 4 bases and 4 bases, in that order; junction bases with no gene match: 10. CDR3 length equals 15 residues. The chain's CDR3 is CSVGENRGLSYGYTF. The CDR3 DNA is TGCAGCGTTGGGGAAAACAGGGGGCTGAGCTATGGCTACACCTTC.

The chain uses TRBV7-2 and TRBJ1-2; possible D gene TRBD1, 6 bases. CDR3 size: 13 residues. Germline CDR1 SGHTA, CDR2 FQGNSA. The ends were cut back, 4 bases at V and 4 bases at J, with 10 bases in the middle. Here the CDR3 DNA reads TGTGCCAGCAGCTCCCTGGACAGCTATGGCTACACCTTC. Translation gives CASSSLDSYGYTF.

The chain links TRBV28 to TRBJ1-5; D is uncertain. The germline V gene encodes CDR1 MDHEN and CDR2 SYDVKM. Trimming removed 2 bases at V and 2 bases at J, with 10 bases between. The length of the CDR3 is 15 residues. The CDR3 protein is CASSLGQNRNQPQHF. The CDR3 DNA sequence: TGTGCCAGCAGTTTAGGGCAGAATCGCAATCAGCCCCAGCATTTT.

This clone came up once. The chain employs TRBV11-2 and TRBJ2-3; 8 bases are shared with TRBD1. Germline V gives CDR1 SGHAT, CDR2 FQNNGV. The V gene end was trimmed by 4 bases and the J gene end by 3 bases; junction bases not matched to a gene: 3. This CDR3 comprises 14 residues. CDR3 sequence: CASSSWTGTDTQYF. CDR3 coding DNA: TGTGCCAGCAGCTCATGGACAGGGACAGATACGCAGTATTTT.

The CDR3 loop is CASSLFPSGTRWETQYF. CDR3 coding DNA: TGTGCCAGCAGCTTGTTCCCTAGCGGGACCCGGTGGGAGACCCAGTACTTC. V gene TRBV5-6 combines with J gene TRBJ2-5, with 9 nucleotides matching TRBD2. Per germline, CDR1 SGHDT and CDR2 YYEEEE. This CDR3 region has 17 residues. V was pared by 1 base and J by 5 bases, with 12 bases of the junction left unmatched.

The chain carries TRBV30 and TRBJ1-2; D may be TRBD1 (5 bases). Germline V gene data show CDR1 as GTSNPN and CDR2 as SVGIG (reference sequence). This CDR3 comprises 11 residues. Trimming stripped 4 bases from V and 11 bases from J, with 14 bases between. In DNA, the CDR3 is TGTGCCTGGACCTCGGCAAGGGGTTACACCTTC. Translation: CAWTSARGYTF. The full variable domain, in which reference TRBV30 and TRBJ1-2 provide the parts outside the CDR3, is SQTIHQWPATLVQPVGSPLSLECTVEGTSNPNLYWYRQAAGRGLQLLFYSVGIGQISSEVPQNLSASRPQDRQFILSSKKLLLSDSGFYLCAWTSARGYTFGSGTRLTVV.

The rearrangement links TRBV2 to TRBJ2-1; D uncertain. Germline-derived CDR1 and CDR2 are SNHLY and FYNNEI. This CDR3 region has 16 residues. Trimming took 4 bases from V and 1 from J, leaving 14 bases between them. Written as DNA, the CDR3 is TGTGCCAGCAGTGCAACCCGCAGAGGTTCCTACAATGAGCAGTTCTTC. It yields the protein CASSATRRGSYNEQFF.

The genes are TRBV7-9 and TRBJ1-1, with 8 bases aligning to TRBD1. Germline V gene sequence: CDR1 SEHNR, CDR2 FQNEAQ (reference sequence). The CDR3 is 14 amino acids. V was pared by 2 bases and J by 4 bases, with 3 bases of the junction left unmatched. CDR3 sequence reads: CASSLQGASTEAFF. CDR3 bases: TGTGCCAGCAGCTTACAGGGGGCCAGCACTGAAGCTTTCTTT.

This chain connects TRBV18 to TRBJ1-3; 7 bases fit TRBD1. Trimming took 2 bases from V and 0 from J; bases not matched to a gene: 7. Germline assignment: CDR1 KGHSH and CDR2 LQKENI. The CDR3 totals 17 residues. In nucleotides, the CDR3 is TGTGCCAGCTCACCAAACCCGACAGGGAGCTCTGGAAACACCATATATTTT. Its protein product is CASSPNPTGSSGNTIYF.

This rearrangement joins TRBV28 to TRBJ2-7; 13 bases fit TRBD2. Germline V gene sequence: CDR1 MDHEN, CDR2 SYDVKM. The CDR3 runs 13 residues. Trimming took 7 bases from V and 12 from J; bases not matched to a gene: 9. CDR3 sequence reads: CASKTSGRSQWYF. The CDR3 region has the DNA TGTGCCAGCAAGACTAGCGGGAGGTCTCAATGGTACTTC.

The chain combines TRBV5-1 with TRBJ2-3; possible D gene TRBD1, 5 bases. Germline V lookup: CDR1 SGHRS, CDR2 YFSETQ. The CDR3 sequence is 16 residues long. Trimming cost V 2 bases and J 4 bases, with 17 bases left between them. The CDR3 reads CASSLDSLPLPDTQYF. The DNA for the CDR3 is TGCGCCAGCAGCTTAGACAGCCTCCCCCTTCCAGATACGCAGTATTTT. Complete variable domain (other parts from reference TRBV5-1 and TRBJ2-3): KAGVTQTPRYLIKTRGQQVTLSCSPISGHRSVSWYQQTPGQGLQFLFEYFSETQRNKGNFPGRFSGRQFSNSRSEMNVSTLELGDSALYLCASSLDSLPLPDTQYFGPGTRLTVL.